The rows below give T cell receptor beta chains drawn from one sample of a study of Ad26.COV2.S vaccination and SARS-CoV-2 variants. Measured with immunoSEQ multiplex PCR; TCRdb has only the in-frame clones, and not every one. The sample includes approximately 300,000 clones, around four fifths of them seen just once. Sequences were derived from peripheral blood, sampled in a trial of Ad26.COV2.S vaccine versus placebo. Receptors were obtained from a person aged 18-60 years who received the Ad26.COV2.S COVID-19 vaccine or a placebo. Both conserved end residues are part of each CDR3. A D gene is named only where the DNA matches it firmly. Clone size is given for some rows only: seen once, a few or many times, or a class if the clone is expanded.

J gene | D gene | V gene | clone size | CDR3 protein | CDR3 DNA
TRBJ2-2 | TRBD1 | TRBV5-4 | few | CASSPRTGRTGELFF | TGTGCCAGCAGCCCCCGGACAGGGCGCACCGGGGAGCTGTTTTTT
TRBJ2-1 | - | TRBV6-5 | - | CASREGQVRDEQFF | TGTGCCAGCAGGGAGGGGCAGGTGCGGGATGAGCAGTTCTTC
TRBJ1-1 | - | TRBV19 | few | CASSDRPNTEAFF | TGTGCCAGTAGCGACAGGCCGAACACTGAAGCTTTCTTT
TRBJ1-1 | - | TRBV19 | - | CASSIDMWNTEAFF | TGTGCCAGTAGTATAGACATGTGGAACACTGAAGCTTTCTTT
TRBJ1-6 | - | TRBV15 | - | CATANRNRNSPLHF | TGTGCCACCGCCAACAGGAACCGTAATTCACCCCTCCACTTT
TRBJ2-5 | - | TRBV7-9 | - | CASSLALTGETQYF | TGTGCCAGCAGCTTAGCGCTGACGGGAGAGACCCAGTACTTC
TRBJ1-2 | - | TRBV3-1/TRBV3-2 | - | CASSQAERGHGYTF | TGTGCCAGCAGCCAAGCGGAGCGGGGTCATGGCTACACCTTC
TRBJ1-4 | - | TRBV19 | - | CASSPGTASNEKLFF | TGTGCCAGTAGCCCTGGGACCGCTTCTAATGAAAAACTGTTTTTT
TRBJ2-3 | - | TRBV29-1 | - | CSGASGTDTQYF | TGCAGCGGAGCCAGTGGTACAGATACGCAGTATTTT
TRBJ1-4 | - | TRBV3-1/TRBV3-2 | - | CASSQVRDIGEKLFF | TGTGCCAGCAGCCAAGTCAGGGACATCGGAGAAAAACTGTTTTTT
TRBJ2-7 | - | TRBV19 | - | CASSMFGGPGDEQYF | TGTGCCAGTAGTATGTTCGGAGGGCCGGGGGACGAGCAGTACTTC
TRBJ1-1 | - | TRBV30 | few | CAWSLGLNTEAFF | TGTGCCTGGAGTCTGGGCCTGAACACTGAAGCTTTCTTT
TRBJ1-2 | - | TRBV2 | - | CASRWTQGYGYTF | TGTGCCAGCAGATGGACGCAAGGTTATGGCTACACCTTC
TRBJ2-7 | - | TRBV19 | - | CASSISGGATVYEQYF | TGTGCCAGTAGCATCTCAGGGGGGGCAACAGTATACGAGCAGTACTTC
TRBJ2-6 | TRBD1 | TRBV5-1 | - | CASSPGTAGANVLTF | TGCGCCAGCAGCCCAGGGACAGCTGGGGCCAACGTCCTGACTTTC
TRBJ1-4 | - | TRBV19 | - | CASSIGWRAQGSEEKLFF | TGTGCCAGTAGTATAGGTTGGAGAGCGCAGGGGTCGGAAGAAAAACTGTTTTTT
TRBJ2-3 | - | TRBV2 | - | CASSEGHGDTQYF | TGTGCCAGCAGTGAGGGTCACGGAGATACGCAGTATTTT
TRBJ1-2 | TRBD1 | TRBV24-1 | once | CATSASGTGGNGYTF | TGTGCCACCAGTGCCTCCGGGACAGGGGGCAATGGCTACACCTTC
TRBJ2-6 | - | TRBV7-8 | once | CASSLAGTGANVLTF | TGTGCCAGCAGCTTAGCAGGGACCGGGGCCAACGTCCTGACTTTC
TRBJ2-5 | - | TRBV5-1 | once | CASSSGGRGGTQYF | TGCGCCAGCAGCTCCGGAGGGAGAGGGGGGACCCAGTACTTC
TRBJ2-7 | TRBD2 | TRBV6-5 | - | CASSWSRGGARYEQYF | TGTGCCAGCAGTTGGTCCCGCGGGGGGGCCCGCTACGAGCAGTACTTC
TRBJ1-1 | - | TRBV5-1 | - | CASSLIRGLGTEAFF | TGCGCCAGCAGCTTGATACGGGGGCTCGGGACTGAAGCTTTCTTT
TRBJ2-7 | - | TRBV7-2 | - | CASSSGRYEQYF | TGTGCCAGCAGCTCGGGGAGGTACGAGCAGTACTTC
TRBJ2-5 | - | TRBV27 | - | CARTYRGLQETQYF | TGTGCCAGAACATACCGGGGACTTCAAGAGACCCAGTACTTC
TRBJ2-7 | - | TRBV5-6 | few | CASSFLREQYF | TGTGCCAGCAGCTTCCTTCGGGAGCAGTACTTC
TRBJ1-5 | - | TRBV7-9 | - | CASSPGNSNQPQHF | TGTGCCAGCAGCCCCGGAAACAGCAATCAGCCCCAGCATTTT
TRBJ2-7 | TRBD1 | TRBV6-5 | - | CASSWGTGTYEQYF | TGTGCCAGCAGTTGGGGGACAGGGACCTACGAGCAGTACTTC
TRBJ1-2 | - | TRBV3-1/TRBV3-2 | - | CASRHWVEGGYTF | TGTGCCAGCCGCCATTGGGTTGAGGGGGGCTACACCTTC
TRBJ1-2 | - | TRBV5-4 | once | CASSLRPGTYGYTF | TGTGCCAGCAGCTTAAGGCCCGGGACCTATGGCTACACCTTC
TRBJ2-3 | TRBD2 | TRBV11-2 | - | CASSVNPSGGQDTQYF | TGTGCCAGCAGCGTAAACCCTAGCGGGGGTCAAGATACGCAGTATTTT
TRBJ2-2 | - | TRBV7-3 | - | CASSLTGTTGELFF | TGTGCCAGCAGCTTAACTGGTACCACCGGGGAGCTGTTTTTT
TRBJ2-5 | - | TRBV27 | few | CASSADTGYQETQYF | TGTGCCAGCAGTGCCGACACAGGGTACCAAGAGACCCAGTACTTC
TRBJ1-5 | - | TRBV10-3 | - | CAISNTQVGNQPQHF | TGTGCCATCAGCAACACCCAAGTGGGCAATCAGCCCCAGCATTTT
TRBJ1-1 | TRBD1 | TRBV18 | - | CASSPQTGVFTEAFF | TGTGCCAGCTCACCTCAGACAGGGGTATTCACTGAAGCTTTCTTT
TRBJ2-3 | TRBD2 | TRBV28 | - | CASALMVHSGTSTDTQYF | TGTGCCAGCGCCCTAATGGTTCATAGCGGGACTAGCACAGATACGCAGTATTTT
TRBJ2-6 | TRBD2 | TRBV19 | - | CASIVGGSSGANVLTF | TGTGCCAGTATTGTGGGGGGGAGCTCTGGGGCCAACGTCCTGACTTTC
TRBJ1-5 | - | TRBV4-1 | - | CASSQDSHALNQPQHF | TGCGCCAGCAGCCAAGATTCCCACGCCCTCAATCAGCCCCAGCATTTT
TRBJ1-5 | - | TRBV19 | - | CASSIDWGQPQHF | TGTGCCAGTAGTATAGATTGGGGTCAGCCCCAGCATTTT
TRBJ1-1 | - | TRBV4-1 | - | CASSSRVSDTEAFF | TGCGCCAGCTCTTCGCGGGTGAGCGACACTGAAGCTTTCTTT
TRBJ1-2 | - | TRBV5-1 | - | CASSFTGITKSYDGYTF | TGCGCCAGCAGCTTCACCGGGATAACTAAATCTTACGATGGCTACACCTTC